The entry below gives a single T cell receptor (beta chain) sequence along with its context. What it binds is not known. TCRdb's copy holds only in-frame clones and misses some; the assay was immunoSEQ multiplex PCR. Counted here are 100,000 or so clones, about 89% occurring once; the ten biggest clones make up 0.15% to 0.2%. The data stem from a study of OX40 agonist ivuxolimab in advanced cancers. Study-wide background: Therapy given before enrollment (anti-PD-1, anti-PD-L1 or anti-CTLA-4) was allowed, and 40% to 50% had some.

Study-wide results and limits: Certain nonresponders likewise exhibited a low normalized T-cell clonal expansion. Within 6 weeks, CD4+ and CD8+ blood T cells expanded clonally at 0.1 to 3.0 mg/kg.

The sequence was collected from an adult with an advanced solid tumor such as melanoma, head and neck, liver or kidney cancer. Sequencing was performed on CD4+ or CD8+ T cells sorted from blood, taken in a trial of the OX40 agonist ivuxolimab.

The CDR3 coding sequence is TGCGCCAGCAGCTACTACACAGATACGCAGTATTTT. Translated, it gives CASSYYTDTQYF. The chain carries TRBV5-1 and TRBJ2-3; D remains ambiguous. Germline V gene sequence: CDR1 SGHRS, CDR2 YFSETQ. The CDR3 runs 12 residues. The V gene lost 3 bases and the J gene lost 2 bases, with 4 bases spanning the gap. Using reference TRBV5-1 and TRBJ2-3 for the parts outside the CDR3, the full variable domain is KAGVTQTPRYLIKTRGQQVTLSCSPISGHRSVSWYQQTPGQGLQFLFEYFSETQRNKGNFPGRFSGRQFSNSRSEMNVSTLELGDSALYLCASSYYTDTQYFGPGTRLTVL.